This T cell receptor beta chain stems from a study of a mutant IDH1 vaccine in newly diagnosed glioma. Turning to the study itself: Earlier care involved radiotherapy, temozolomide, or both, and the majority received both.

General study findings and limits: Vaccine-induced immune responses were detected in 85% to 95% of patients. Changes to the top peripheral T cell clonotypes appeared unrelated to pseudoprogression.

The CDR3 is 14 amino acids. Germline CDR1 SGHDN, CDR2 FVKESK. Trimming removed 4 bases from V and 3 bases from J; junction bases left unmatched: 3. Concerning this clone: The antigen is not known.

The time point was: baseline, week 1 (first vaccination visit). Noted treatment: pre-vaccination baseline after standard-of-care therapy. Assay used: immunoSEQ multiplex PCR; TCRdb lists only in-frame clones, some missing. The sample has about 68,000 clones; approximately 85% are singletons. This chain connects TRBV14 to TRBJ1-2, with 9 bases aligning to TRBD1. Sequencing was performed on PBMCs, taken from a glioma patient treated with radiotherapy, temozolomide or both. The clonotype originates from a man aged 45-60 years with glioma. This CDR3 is CASSRWTGDYGYTF. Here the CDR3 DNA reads TGTGCCAGCAGCCGGTGGACAGGGGACTATGGCTACACCTTC.